These 28 T cell receptor beta chains were sequenced from one sample in a study of T cell repertoires in cytomegalovirus infection (dated by TCRdb to between 2017 and 2020). In the paper's terms, the treatment or condition label means: in vitro stimulation with specific CMV peptide epitopes to enrich CMV-specific T cells. The antigens of these receptors remain unknown. The sample was run on an Illumina HiSeq 1500. Clones were called with MiXCR by TCRdb after fastp trimmed the public reads at Q25, and only in-frame beta chains were retained. When rows share a CDR3 protein, they turn into one entry using the most common DNA and genes. This sample is represented by roughly 990,000 distinct CDR3 sequences; more than 25% of them were singletons. The ten biggest clones cover around 15% of the sample. Material: cultured CD8+ T cells from PBMCs, obtained from culture after CMV antigen stimulation. The receptors derive from a human donor in good health (CMV status not recorded). Some clones in this sample may be carry-over from other donors' samples.

This clonotype appeared once. The chain joins TRBV15 to TRBJ1-4; D uncertain. Germline V lookup: CDR1 LNHNV, CDR2 YYDKDF (reference sequence). V was shortened by 0 bases and J by 12 bases, with 8 bases between the two germline ends. This CDR3 is built from 12 residues. The CDR3 sequence is CATSRDDGELFF. The CDR3 bases are TGTGCCACCAGCAGAGATGATGGGGAACTGTTTTTT.

The rearrangement links TRBV6-6 to TRBJ1-4; D gene uncertain. The V gene's germline CDR1 is MNHNY and CDR2 SVGAGI (reference sequence). This CDR3 region has 14 residues. V was shortened by 6 bases and J by 7 bases, with 15 bases between the two germline ends. CDR3 in DNA: TGTGCCAGCAGCCTGACACCCGAAGTTGAAAAACTGTTTTTT. This codes for CASSLTPEVEKLFF.

This clonotype was detected ten times or more. The chain links TRBV12-3 or TRBV12-4 to TRBJ2-1; TRBD1 aligns across 8 bases. With 6 bases clipped from V and 5 bases from J, the junction kept 9 bases outside the gene matches. The CDR3 contains 15 residues. The CDR3 region is CASSTLTGENNEQFF. The CDR3 DNA reads TGTGCCAGCAGCACACTGACAGGGGAGAACAATGAGCAGTTCTTC.

CDR3 region: CASSWISDGYTF. CDR3 DNA sequence: TGTGCCAGCAGCTGGATATCCGACGGCTACACCTTC. This rearrangement joins TRBV7-9 to TRBJ1-2; D not resolved. Germline assignment: CDR1 SEHNR and CDR2 FQNEAQ (reference sequence). The CDR3 has 12 residues. Deletions cut 4 bases from V and 8 bases from J, with 11 bases between. The complete variable domain, with remaining parts taken from reference TRBV7-9 and TRBJ1-2, reads DTGVSQNPRHKITKRGQNVTFRCDPISEHNRLYWYRQTLGQGPEFLTYFQNEAQLEKSRLLSDRFSAERPKGSFSTLEIQRTEQGDSAMYLCASSWISDGYTFGSGTRLTVV.

This rearrangement joins TRBV28 to TRBJ1-6, with unresolved D. The CDR3 runs to 19 residues. CDR1 and CDR2 from the germline V gene are MDHEN and SYDVKM. Trimming shortened V by 1 base and J by 0 bases, and 16 bases separated the two germline ends. The DNA of the CDR3 is TGTGCCAGCAGTTTATATAAGGGCAGCGAGAGCTCCTATAATTCACCCCTCCACTTT. Encoded protein: CASSLYKGSESSYNSPLHF.

There are a few counts of this clonotype. The gene calls are TRBV7-8 and TRBJ2-7, with D possibly being TRBD1 or TRBD2 (5 bases each). V gave up 4 bases and J gave up 5 bases, with 15 bases separating them. Germline CDR1 reads SGHVS; CDR2 reads FQNEAQ. CDR3 size: 14 residues. CDR3 nucleotides: TGTGCCAGCAGCTCTGCGTCTCGGGGCGACGAGCAGTACTTC. This codes for CASSSASRGDEQYF.

As concerns this clonotype: A much larger clonotype is one base distant, so this may be a read error. CDR3 coding DNA: TGTGCCAGCAGCTTAGCTCCAGAGGACGAGCAGTACTTC. This codes for CASSLAPEDEQYF. This chain links TRBV7-2 with TRBJ2-7; unclear D gene. V shed 0 bases and J shed 5 bases, with 8 bases lying between them. Germline V gene lookup returns CDR1 SGHTA and CDR2 FQGNSA. The CDR3 is made up of 13 amino acids.

The rearrangement uses TRBV6-1 and TRBJ1-6, with D unresolved. CDR1 is MNHNS, CDR2 SASEGT, per germline. There are 15 residues in the CDR3. V lost 1 base, J lost 3 bases, and 7 bases lay in between. The DNA for the CDR3 is TGTGCCAGCAGTGAAGGAGGGATCTATAATTCACCCCTCCACTTT. Its protein product is CASSEGGIYNSPLHF.

At least ten counts were recorded for this clonotype. The rearrangement uses TRBV7-2 and TRBJ1-2; possibly TRBD1 for D (5 bases). The CDR3 extends over 17 amino acids. Germline lookup yields CDR1 SGHTA and CDR2 FQGNSA. The germline V and J ends were trimmed by 1 base and 3 bases, with 18 bases remaining between them. The CDR3 nucleotides read TGTGCCAGCAGCTTAGTTTTTCGGACAAAGCTTTACTATGGCTACACCTTC. Protein sequence: CASSLVFRTKLYYGYTF. The full variable domain, its missing parts supplied by reference TRBV7-2 and TRBJ1-2, is GAGVSQSPSNKVTEKGKDVELRCDPISGHTALYWYRQSLGQGLEFLIYFQGNSAPDKSGLPSDRFSAERTGGSVSTLTIQRTQQEDSAVYLCASSLVFRTKLYYGYTFGSGTRLTVV.

This chain uses TRBV6-5 with TRBJ2-1, with 10 bases matching TRBD2. Trimming cost V 2 bases and J 8 bases; bases outside gene matches: 9. The CDR3 length is 16 residues. Germline V gene sequence: CDR1 MNHEY, CDR2 SVGAGI. The CDR3 DNA reads TGTGCCAGCAGTTACGGGACTAGCGTTTTTACCGATGAGCAGTTCTTC. This gives the protein CASSYGTSVFTDEQFF.

This clonotype was seen only a few times. This chain links TRBV5-4 with TRBJ1-1; D gene uncertain. Deletions cut 3 bases from V and 6 bases from J, with 9 bases between. The germline gives CDR1 SGHNT, CDR2 YYREEE (reference sequence). The CDR3 covers 12 residues. As DNA, the CDR3 is TGTGCCAGCAGCTCGGGGAGTCCTGAAGCTTTCTTT. This sequence encodes CASSSGSPEAFF.

This chain uses TRBV27 with TRBJ2-7; tentatively, D is TRBD1 (5 bases). Germline CDR1 reads MNHEY; CDR2 reads SMNVEV (reference sequence). V shed 3 bases and J shed 0 bases, with 21 bases lying between them. The CDR3 loop spans 18 amino acids. CDR3 sequence reads: CASSLVRELTDSSYEQYF. CDR3 sequence (DNA): TGTGCCAGCAGTTTGGTCAGGGAACTTACCGATAGCTCCTACGAGCAGTACTTC.

The gene calls are TRBV6-8 and TRBJ2-7, with unresolved D. Germline V gives CDR1 MNHGY, CDR2 SAAAGT. There are 14 residues in the CDR3. The V end lost 6 bases, the J end lost 7 bases, and 19 bases lay between the germline ends. For the CDR3, the DNA is TGTGCCAGCAGCTTACAGTCTTCGACCTGGGAGCAGTACTTC. Amino acid sequence: CASSLQSSTWEQYF.

The chain recombines TRBV5-4 with TRBJ2-7, with 9 bases lining up with TRBD2. V shed 4 bases, J shed 4 bases, and the junction held 12 bases outside the gene matches. The CDR3 extends over 16 amino acids. The germline gives CDR1 SGHNT, CDR2 YYREEE (reference sequence). In DNA, the CDR3 is TGTGCCAGCAGCCCCGGAGGTGGGCGGGGGGGATACGAGCAGTACGTC. It codes for CASSPGGGRGGYEQYV.

CDR3 bases: TGTGCCAGCAGTTTTGCGGGGGGACTTAATGAGCAGTTCTTC. Protein sequence: CASSFAGGLNEQFF. The V gene is TRBV12-3 or TRBV12-4, the J gene TRBJ2-1; TRBD2 agrees at 8 bases. The CDR3 loop spans 14 amino acids. J was trimmed by 7 bases and V by 3 bases; bases with no gene match: 5.

This clonotype appeared a few times. DNA of the CDR3: TGTGCCAGCAGCTCACACATGGATAAGAGCTCCTACAATGAGCAGTTCTTC. This encodes CASSSHMDKSSYNEQFF. The rearrangement joins TRBV7-9 to TRBJ2-1; D remains ambiguous. CDR3 length: 17 amino acids. Per the germline V gene, CDR1 is SEHNR and CDR2 is FQNEAQ (reference sequence). The V end was cut by 4 bases, the J end by 0 bases, with 16 bases between.

This chain uses TRBV4-1 with TRBJ2-5, with a weak D call TRBD1 (6 bases). The CDR3 runs to 15 residues. V was cut by 1 base and J by 4 bases, with 13 bases left in between. From germline, CDR1 is MGHRA and CDR2 YSYEKL. CDR3 DNA: TGCGCCAGCAGCCAAGGCTGGGTAGGGGGAGAGACCCAGTACTTC. Translating it yields CASSQGWVGGETQYF.

This clonotype appeared a few times. This chain links TRBV28 with TRBJ2-2; the match to TRBD2 covers 10 bases. This CDR3 contains 20 residues. Germline V gene data show CDR1 as MDHEN and CDR2 as SYDVKM. With 5 bases clipped from V and 0 bases from J, the junction kept 15 bases outside the gene matches. CDR3 nucleotides: TGTGCCAGCAGTCCCCAAATTCGGGCTAGCGGGGGAGCGAACACCGGGGAGCTGTTTTTT. Protein product: CASSPQIRASGGANTGELFF.

The chain is built from TRBV6-2 or TRBV6-3 and TRBJ2-5; the D is unclear. CDR1 is MNHEY and CDR2 is SVGEGT in the germline V gene. The CDR3 totals 11 residues. Trimming shortened V by 5 bases and J by 10 bases, and 11 bases separated the two germline ends. The CDR3 reads CASSPAFVQYF. The CDR3 DNA sequence: TGTGCCAGCAGTCCCGCCTTTGTCCAGTACTTC.

The chain is built from TRBV5-4 and TRBJ2-2; D is tentatively TRBD1 or TRBD2 (5 bases each). Germline assignment: CDR1 SGHNT and CDR2 YYREEE (reference sequence). V lost 0 bases and J 0 bases, leaving 12 bases between the germline ends. CDR3 size: 17 residues. CDR3 sequence: CASSLGWGFANTGELFF. CDR3 nucleotides: TGTGCCAGCAGCTTGGGCTGGGGGTTCGCGAACACCGGGGAGCTGTTTTTT.

This clonotype was seen once. The chain employs TRBV27 and TRBJ1-6; maybe TRBD1 (6 bases). In germline, CDR1 is MNHEY, CDR2 SMNVEV (reference sequence). V was clipped by 5 bases and J by 0 bases, with 20 bases between them. CDR3 length: 19 amino acids. CDR3 sequence reads: CASSPRTEGMSSYNSPLHF. The CDR3 DNA reads TGTGCCAGCAGTCCCCGGACAGAAGGAATGAGCTCCTATAATTCACCCCTCCACTTT.

V usage is TRBV12-3 or TRBV12-4 and J usage is TRBJ2-7; D is possibly TRBD1 (5 bases). The germline V and J ends were trimmed by 9 bases and 0 bases, with 9 bases remaining between them. The CDR3 covers 12 residues. The CDR3, as DNA: TGTGCCAGTCGACAGCACTCCTACGAGCAGTACTTC. It translates to CASRQHSYEQYF.

This clonotype was detected only a few times. V and J are TRBV14 and TRBJ1-2, with a tentative D call TRBD1 (5 bases). CDR3 size: 13 residues. Germline V gene data show CDR1 as SGHDN and CDR2 as FVKESK. Between the trimmed V and J ends, which lost 1 base and 8 bases, there was a span of 11 bases. CDR3 nucleotides: TGTGCCAGCAGCCAAGGAGGAGGGGACGGCTACACCTTC. Translating it yields CASSQGGGDGYTF.

This clonotype was seen a handful of times. This sequence joins TRBV6-5 and TRBJ1-1; D is undetermined. Trimming shortened V by 2 bases and J by 1 base, and 14 bases separated the two germline ends. Germline CDR1 reads MNHEY; CDR2 reads SVGAGI. The CDR3 is made up of 16 amino acids. CDR3 DNA sequence: TGTGCCAGCAGTTACGGTCTTGGACCGCCGAACACTGAAGCTTTCTTT. This gives the protein CASSYGLGPPNTEAFF.

The chain uses TRBV5-5 and TRBJ1-4; no reliable D call. The CDR3 is 15 amino acids. CDR1 SGHKS and CDR2 YYEKEE come from the germline V gene (reference sequence). Deletions cut 4 bases from V and 8 bases from J, with 18 bases between. The CDR3 DNA reads as TGTGCCAGCAGCCCCCCTCAGGCCTCGTGGGAAAAACTGTTTTTT. It specifies CASSPPQASWEKLFF.

This clonotype turned up a few times. V gene TRBV15 combines with J gene TRBJ2-1; the match to TRBD2 covers 9 bases. Germline lookup yields CDR1 LNHNV and CDR2 YYDKDF (reference sequence). The CDR3 sequence is 16 residues long. The junction had 5 bases not matched to a gene; V was cut back by 3 bases and J by 2 bases. CDR3 sequence: CATSRTSGGTYNEQFF. CDR3 DNA: TGTGCCACCAGCAGGACAAGCGGGGGGACCTACAATGAGCAGTTCTTC.

The J gene is TRBJ2-7, the V gene TRBV10-1, with a tentative D call TRBD1 (6 bases). V shed 0 bases and J shed 4 bases, with 7 bases lying between them. The germline gives CDR1 WNHNN, CDR2 SYGVQD (reference sequence). The CDR3 is 13 amino acids. This CDR3 is CASSESGAYEQYF. Written as DNA, the CDR3 is TGCGCCAGCAGTGAGTCGGGGGCATACGAGCAGTACTTC.

The V and J genes are TRBV6-8 and TRBJ2-5; possible D gene TRBD2, 5 bases. There are 13 residues in the CDR3. V was clipped by 7 bases and J by 2 bases, with 11 bases between them. Per the germline V gene, CDR1 is MNHGY and CDR2 is SAAAGT. CDR3 bases: TGTGCCAGCATGGAGGATCTACAAGAGACCCAGTACTTC. Its protein product is CASMEDLQETQYF.